This TCR beta chain was found in a study of blood T cell repertoires in COVID-19. Study in general: T cells, B-cell-depleted T cells, or PBMCs provided the cDNA or gDNA that served as material.

With 4 bases removed from V and 0 bases from J, the gap between germline ends came to 4 bases. This CDR3 has 13 amino acids. Germline V gene lookup returns CDR1 MNHEY and CDR2 SVGAGI. Enrollees, about 18 to 89 years old, lived in about two dozen US areas. Up to 2 weeks before entering the study, exposed participants had met a COVID-19 case. Repertoires were generated with immunoSEQ multiplex PCR, while TCRdb's copy carries only in-frame clones and drops some. The table shows 350,000 to 400,000 clones, with about nine tenths occurring only once. The TCR was taken from a woman in her thirties or forties who had been exposed to COVID-19. This chain uses TRBV6-5 with TRBJ1-5; D remains unclear. Source material: PBMCs or T cells enriched from blood (not recorded which). The CDR3: CASSSVSNQPQHF. The CDR3 coding sequence is TGTGCCAGCAGTTCGGTTAGCAATCAGCCCCAGCATTTT.